This is a list of T cell receptor beta chains from one sample in a study of blood T cell repertoires in COVID-19. Using immunoSEQ multiplex PCR, the repertoire was profiled, and TCRdb retains in-frame clones only, with some absent. The top ten hold 3% to 3.5% of the sample, which has around 200,000 clones, roughly 85% seen once. Sequenced: peripheral blood. These receptors were obtained from a man aged 55 to 70 with acute or convalescent COVID-19. Each CDR3 is given with its conserved first and last residue. Each record gives: J gene, clone size, V gene, D gene, CDR3 protein, CDR3 DNA. A D gene is named only where the DNA matches it firmly. Where a row states a size, it is once, few, many or the class of an expanded clone; other rows omit it.

J gene: TRBJ2-5; clone size: NA; V gene: TRBV2; D gene: TRBD2; CDR3 protein: CASSSGTTPVTETQYF; CDR3 DNA: TGTGCCAGCAGCTCCGGGACTACCCCCGTCACAGAGACCCAGTACTTC
J gene: TRBJ2-7; clone size: NA; V gene: TRBV18; D gene: NA; CDR3 protein: CASSPNDLGGSYEQYF; CDR3 DNA: TGTGCCAGCTCACCCAACGATCTAGGGGGCTCCTACGAGCAGTACTTC
J gene: TRBJ1-1; clone size: NA; V gene: TRBV19; D gene: NA; CDR3 protein: CASKRGGGRTEAFF; CDR3 DNA: TGTGCCAGTAAAAGGGGAGGGGGGCGCACTGAAGCTTTCTTT
J gene: TRBJ2-7; clone size: once; V gene: TRBV4-2; D gene: NA; CDR3 protein: CASSQAVGQSYEQYF; CDR3 DNA: TGTGCCAGCAGCCAAGCCGTGGGGCAGTCCTACGAGCAGTACTTC
J gene: TRBJ2-3; clone size: NA; V gene: TRBV2; D gene: TRBD1; CDR3 protein: CASSPDRSTDTQYF; CDR3 DNA: TGTGCCAGCAGTCCGGACAGGAGTACAGATACGCAGTATTTT
J gene: TRBJ1-1; clone size: NA; V gene: TRBV24-1; D gene: NA; CDR3 protein: CATSDLQKFIIAEAFF; CDR3 DNA: TGTGCCACCAGTGATTTGCAGAAGTTCATAATCGCTGAAGCTTTCTTT
J gene: TRBJ1-6; clone size: NA; V gene: TRBV3-1/TRBV3-2; D gene: NA; CDR3 protein: CASSGREGGKIDSPLHF; CDR3 DNA: TGTGCCAGCAGCGGTAGAGAGGGAGGAAAGATTGACTCACCCCTCCACTTT
J gene: TRBJ1-2; clone size: NA; V gene: TRBV27; D gene: NA; CDR3 protein: CASRQTGKATGYTF; CDR3 DNA: TGTGCCAGCAGACAAACAGGGAAGGCAACGGGCTACACCTTC
J gene: TRBJ1-2; clone size: once; V gene: TRBV19; D gene: NA; CDR3 protein: CASSIAQSFGGYTF; CDR3 DNA: TGTGCCAGTAGTATAGCACAGTCCTTCGGTGGCTACACCTTC
J gene: TRBJ2-7; clone size: NA; V gene: TRBV12-3/TRBV12-4; D gene: NA; CDR3 protein: CASSPQQVEQYF; CDR3 DNA: TGTGCCAGCAGTCCCCAACAGGTCGAGCAGTACTTC
J gene: TRBJ1-4; clone size: NA; V gene: TRBV25-1; D gene: NA; CDR3 protein: CASSVPWGTNEKLFF; CDR3 DNA: TGTGCCAGCAGTGTGCCTTGGGGCACAAATGAAAAACTGTTTTTT